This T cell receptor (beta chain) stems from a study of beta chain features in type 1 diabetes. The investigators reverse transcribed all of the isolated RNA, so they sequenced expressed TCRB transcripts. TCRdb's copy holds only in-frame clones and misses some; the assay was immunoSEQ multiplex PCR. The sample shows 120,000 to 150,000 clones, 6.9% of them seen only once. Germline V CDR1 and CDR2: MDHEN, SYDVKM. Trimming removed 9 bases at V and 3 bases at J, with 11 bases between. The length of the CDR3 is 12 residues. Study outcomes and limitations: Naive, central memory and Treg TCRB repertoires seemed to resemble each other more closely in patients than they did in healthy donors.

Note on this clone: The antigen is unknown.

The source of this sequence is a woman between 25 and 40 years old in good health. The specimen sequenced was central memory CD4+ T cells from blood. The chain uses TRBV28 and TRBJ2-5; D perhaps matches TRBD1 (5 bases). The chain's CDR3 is CASLDTEETQYF. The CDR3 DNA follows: TGTGCCAGTCTGGACACCGAAGAGACCCAGTACTTC.